In this sample, the clone carrying this T cell receptor beta chain turned up a few times. Its cognate antigen is unknown. The data stem from a study of T cell repertoires in cytomegalovirus infection. Germline-derived CDR1 and CDR2 are MNHNS and SASEGT. Losses at the gene ends were 5 bases for V and 5 bases for J; bases not matched to a gene: 10. The CDR3 runs to 16 residues. MiXCR, applied by TCRdb to the reads, yields one record per CDR3 protein. In the table there are about 470,000 distinct CDR3 sequences, roughly 46% of which are singletons. This TCR came from a human donor in good health (CMV status not recorded). Some clones in this sample may be carry-over from other donors' samples. V gene TRBV6-1 combines with J gene TRBJ2-3; 10 bases map to TRBD2. Sequenced here: cultured PBMCs, sampled from culture after CMV antigen stimulation. The CDR3 loop reads CASSPPLAGAGDTQYF. CDR3 nucleotide sequence: TGTGCCAGCAGTCCTCCCCTAGCGGGGGCGGGAGATACGCAGTATTTT.